One and the same sample provided the 25 T cell receptor beta chains below, sequenced in a study of cytomegalovirus exposure and HLA in healthy donors. Using immunoSEQ multiplex PCR, the repertoire was profiled, and TCRdb retains in-frame clones only, with some absent. This sample has some 100,000 clones, with roughly 90% found just once. The specimen was PBMCs. Receptors were obtained from a woman aged 18-35 years in good health and CMV-seronegative.

The chain couples TRBV9 to TRBJ2-5; 7 bases are shared with TRBD1. The junction had 10 bases not matched to a gene; V was cut back by 4 bases and J by 4 bases. This CDR3 contains 15 residues. From germline, CDR1 is SGDLS and CDR2 YYNGEE. CDR3 sequence reads: CASSLLTGLSETQYF. CDR3 DNA sequence: TGTGCCAGCAGCCTATTGACAGGGCTGTCAGAGACCCAGTACTTC.

V usage is TRBV2 and J usage is TRBJ2-5; 10 bases match TRBD2. This CDR3 is built from 16 residues. The germline V gene encodes CDR1 SNHLY and CDR2 FYNNEI. Losses at the gene ends were 8 bases for V and 5 bases for J; bases not matched to a gene: 14. CDR3 coding DNA: TGTGCCAGCCGGGAGGCTAGCGGGGGAGGGGGGGAGACCCAGTACTTC. Amino acid sequence: CASREASGGGGETQYF.

The chain couples TRBV7-8 to TRBJ2-3, with 10 bases aligning to TRBD2. CDR1 is SGHVS, CDR2 FQNEAQ, per germline. The CDR3 is 16 amino acids. V trimming: 6 bases; J trimming: 3 bases; junction bases outside the gene matches: 9. This chain's CDR3 is CASSSGSGGATDTQYF. CDR3 bases: TGTGCCAGCAGTTCAGGAAGCGGGGGGGCAACAGATACGCAGTATTTT. Filled out from reference TRBV7-8 and TRBJ2-3, the complete variable domain reads GAGVSQSPRYKVAKRGQDVALRCDPISGHVSLFWYQQALGQGPEFLTYFQNEAQLDKSGLPSDRFFAERPEGSVSTLKIQRTQQEDSAVYLCASSSGSGGATDTQYFGPGTRLTVL.

The chain joins TRBV2 to TRBJ1-2; D remains ambiguous. The CDR3 is 14 residues long. Trimming cost V 3 bases and J 2 bases, with 10 bases left between them. Looked up from germline, CDR1 is SNHLY and CDR2 is FYNNEI. In DNA, the CDR3 is TGTGCCAGCAGTGATTATGTGACAAACTATGGCTACACCTTC. Its protein product is CASSDYVTNYGYTF.

The chain couples TRBV4-2 to TRBJ2-6; 10 bases are shared with TRBD2. The germline V gene has CDR1 LGHNA and CDR2 YNFKEQ. This CDR3 contains 16 residues. The V gene end was trimmed by 7 bases and the J gene end by 3 bases; junction bases not matched to a gene: 6. The CDR3 loop is CASTRAGGSGANVLTF. The CDR3 bases are TGTGCCAGCACACGAGCGGGGGGGAGTGGGGCCAACGTCCTGACTTTC.

The chain links TRBV5-4 to TRBJ1-2; 7 bases line up with TRBD1. CDR3 length equals 19 residues. Germline CDR1 is SGHNT and CDR2 is YYREEE (reference sequence). V gave up 3 bases and J gave up 5 bases; unmatched junction bases: 22. This chain's CDR3 is CASSSDGYRGRPNRYGYTF. The CDR3 coding sequence is TGTGCCAGCAGCTCGGACGGATACAGGGGCCGCCCTAATCGTTATGGCTACACCTTC.

The chain combines TRBV9 with TRBJ2-3; D might be TRBD2 (5 bases). Trimming pared 6 bases from V and 1 base from J, leaving 12 bases between. The CDR3 is made up of 14 amino acids. Germline CDR1 and CDR2: SGDLS and YYNGEE. Written as DNA, the CDR3 is TGTGCCAGCAACCCGGACTGGGGCACAGATACGCAGTATTTT. It yields the protein CASNPDWGTDTQYF.

The rearrangement links TRBV12-2 to TRBJ1-2; the DNA was not compared with TRBD1, the D call given in the table. TRBV12-2 is labeled a pseudogene. The CDR3 is 15 residues long. The CDR3 loop reads CASRLVGGQEYGYTF. The CDR3 DNA follows: TGTGCAAGTCGCTTAGTAGGGGGCCAAGAATATGGCTACACCTTC.

The V and J genes are TRBV28 and TRBJ2-1; D remains unclear. V was clipped by 1 base and J by 7 bases, with 8 bases between them. There are 13 residues in the CDR3. Germline-derived CDR1 and CDR2 are MDHEN and SYDVKM. The DNA of the CDR3 is TGTGCCAGCAGTTTATTGGCGAGGAATGAGCAGTTCTTC. Protein sequence: CASSLLARNEQFF. The variable domain in full, completed from reference TRBV28 and TRBJ2-1, reads DVKVTQSSRYLVKRTGEKVFLECVQDMDHENMFWYRQDPGLGLRLIYFSYDVKMKEKGDIPEGYSVSREKKERFSLILESASTNQTSMYLCASSLLARNEQFFGPGTRLTVL.

The chain employs TRBV5-4 and TRBJ2-3; no definite D call. The V gene lost 4 bases and the J gene lost 2 bases, with 14 bases spanning the gap. Germline V gene sequence: CDR1 SGHNT, CDR2 YYREEE (reference sequence). CDR3 length equals 15 residues. The CDR3 bases are TGTGCCAGCAGCCCACGTAGTCCCATCACAGATACGCAGTATTTT. This codes for CASSPRSPITDTQYF.

This sequence joins TRBV7-9 and TRBJ1-2; the D gene is possibly TRBD1 (5 bases). The CDR3 length is 16 residues. The V gene's germline CDR1 is SEHNR and CDR2 FQNEAQ (reference sequence). Trimming left V 1 base short and J 8 bases short, with 20 bases between. Written as DNA, the CDR3 is TGTGCCAGCAGCTTAGGTTCCGTCGGGGGAACCGGCGGCTACACCTTC. Translated, it gives CASSLGSVGGTGGYTF. Based on the CDR3 plus reference TRBV7-9 and TRBJ1-2, the full variable domain is DTGVSQNPRHKITKRGQNVTFRCDPISEHNRLYWYRQTLGQGPEFLTYFQNEAQLEKSRLLSDRFSAERPKGSFSTLEIQRTEQGDSAMYLCASSLGSVGGTGGYTFGSGTRLTVV.

The J gene is TRBJ2-1, the V gene TRBV5-1, with 8 bases fitting TRBD1. CDR1 SGHRS and CDR2 YFSETQ come from the germline V gene. With V trimmed by 4 bases and J by 9 bases, 3 bases remained unmatched. The CDR3 covers 12 residues. The CDR3 loop reads CASSEQGGEQFF. In DNA form, the CDR3 reads TGCGCCAGCAGCGAACAGGGGGGTGAGCAGTTCTTC.

This chain connects TRBV7-6 to TRBJ2-3; a weak D match, TRBD2 (6 bases). The length of the CDR3 is 15 residues. Germline-derived CDR1 and CDR2 are SGHVS and FNYEAQ. V was cut by 5 bases and J by 4 bases, with 16 bases left in between. CDR3 bases: TGTGCCAGCAGCACAATATGGGGAGGTTCAGATACGCAGTATTTT. Amino acids: CASSTIWGGSDTQYF.

The V call is TRBV11-2, the J call TRBJ2-1; 10 bases fit TRBD2. This CDR3 region has 17 residues. Trimming at V came to 4 bases and at J to 3 bases, leaving 9 bases not matched to a gene. Germline loops: CDR1 SGHAT, CDR2 FQNNGV. CDR3: CASSSINLAGDYNEQFF. In nucleotides, the CDR3 is TGTGCCAGCAGCTCCATCAACCTAGCGGGGGACTACAATGAGCAGTTCTTC.

The chain employs TRBV27 and TRBJ1-5; TRBD1 aligns across 9 bases. Germline V gives CDR1 MNHEY, CDR2 SMNVEV (reference sequence). V trimming: 6 bases; J trimming: 5 bases; junction bases outside the gene matches: 8. The CDR3 length is 15 residues. The DNA for the CDR3 is TGTGCCAGCAGCGGGACAGGGATGATGGATCAGCCCCAGCATTTT. This gives the protein CASSGTGMMDQPQHF.

The chain uses TRBV19 and TRBJ2-3; D possibly corresponds to TRBD2 (7 bases). Germline V gene sequence: CDR1 LNHDA, CDR2 SQIVND (reference sequence). Trimming shortened V by 5 bases and J by 3 bases, and 18 bases separated the two germline ends. The CDR3 totals 16 residues. The CDR3 reads CASSWGGQGYTDTQYF. The DNA of the CDR3 is TGTGCCAGTAGTTGGGGGGGCCAGGGATATACAGATACGCAGTATTTT.

This clone was recorded a few times. The rearrangement links TRBV7-2 to TRBJ2-7; no clear D. The ends were cut back, 7 bases at V and 5 bases at J, with 15 bases in the middle. This CDR3 spans 13 amino acids. The V gene's germline CDR1 is SGHTA and CDR2 FQGNSA. CDR3 sequence reads: CASNVAPRHEQYF. CDR3 DNA sequence: TGTGCCAGCAACGTTGCTCCTAGGCACGAGCAGTACTTC.

The rearrangement uses TRBV6-4 and TRBJ1-1; a weak D match, TRBD1 (6 bases). V shed 5 bases and J shed 5 bases, with 21 bases lying between them. The CDR3 contains 16 residues. Germline V gene lookup returns CDR1 MRHNA and CDR2 SNTAGT. CDR3 loop: CASSRDPDRSPTEAFF. The CDR3 DNA is TGTGCCAGCAGTCGGGACCCGGACAGATCTCCGACTGAAGCTTTCTTT.

The chain employs TRBV19 and TRBJ1-2; D is uncertain. The germline CDR1 and CDR2 sequences are LNHDA and SQIVND (reference sequence). CDR3 length: 15 residues. V was clipped by 3 bases and J by 4 bases, with 15 bases between them. The chain's CDR3 is CASSMEIGFTYGYTF. Here the CDR3 DNA reads TGTGCCAGTAGTATGGAGATAGGATTCACCTATGGCTACACCTTC.

This chain joins TRBV18 and TRBJ2-7, with D possibly TRBD2 on 5 matching bases. This CDR3 has 12 residues. The V end lost 5 bases, the J end lost 3 bases, and 8 bases lay between the germline ends. Germline CDR1 and CDR2: KGHSH and LQKENI. In nucleotides, the CDR3 is TGTGCCAGCTCATCCGGGGTCTACGAGCAGTACTTC. It translates to CASSSGVYEQYF. Combining the CDR3 with reference TRBV18 and TRBJ2-7 gives the whole variable domain NAGVMQNPRHLVRRRGQEARLRCSPMKGHSHVYWYRQLPEEGLKFMVYLQKENIIDESGMPKERFSAEFPKEGPSILRIQQVVRGDSAAYFCASSSGVYEQYFGPGTRLTVT.

The chain is built from TRBV2 and TRBJ2-1, with D perhaps TRBD2 (6 bases). There are 11 residues in the CDR3. V was pared by 10 bases and J by 9 bases, with 13 bases between. The V gene's germline CDR1 is SNHLY and CDR2 FYNNEI. The CDR3 DNA sequence: TGTGCCACCCTGGAGGGGTTTGAGCAGTTCTTC. It codes for CATLEGFEQFF.

This clone was detected once. The genes are TRBV6-5 and TRBJ2-7; perhaps TRBD1 as D (6 bases). The CDR3 sequence is 14 residues long. The V gene's germline CDR1 is MNHEY and CDR2 SVGAGI. Trimming pared 1 base from V and 6 bases from J, leaving 13 bases between. CDR3 sequence (DNA): TGTGCCAGCAGTTACTATGGCAGGGGAAGCGAGCAGTACTTC. The encoded protein is CASSYYGRGSEQYF.

The rearrangement links TRBV25-1 to TRBJ1-4; the D is unclear. The length of the CDR3 is 15 residues. V lost 3 bases, J lost 5 bases, and 13 bases lay in between. The germline V gene encodes CDR1 MGHDK and CDR2 SYGVNS. CDR3 region: CASSDSSTPNEKLFF. The DNA for the CDR3 is TGTGCCAGCAGTGACTCTTCGACACCAAATGAAAAACTGTTTTTT.

The chain is built from TRBV7-2 and TRBJ1-1; D is undetermined. The length of the CDR3 is 13 residues. The V end was cut by 4 bases, the J end by 4 bases, with 10 bases between. Per the germline V gene, CDR1 is SGHTA and CDR2 is FQGNSA. This CDR3 reads CASSSLTRTEAFF. The CDR3 nucleotides are TGTGCCAGCAGCTCCTTGACACGCACTGAAGCTTTCTTT.

The V gene is TRBV5-8, the J gene TRBJ1-4; the match to TRBD1 covers 8 bases. This CDR3 is built from 16 residues. Germline assignment: CDR1 SGHTS and CDR2 YDEGEE. Unmatched junction bases numbered 8, after V lost 0 bases and J lost 7 bases. The CDR3 protein is CASSLDAGTGGEKLFF. CDR3 nucleotides: TGTGCCAGCAGCTTGGACGCAGGTACAGGGGGTGAAAAACTGTTTTTT.